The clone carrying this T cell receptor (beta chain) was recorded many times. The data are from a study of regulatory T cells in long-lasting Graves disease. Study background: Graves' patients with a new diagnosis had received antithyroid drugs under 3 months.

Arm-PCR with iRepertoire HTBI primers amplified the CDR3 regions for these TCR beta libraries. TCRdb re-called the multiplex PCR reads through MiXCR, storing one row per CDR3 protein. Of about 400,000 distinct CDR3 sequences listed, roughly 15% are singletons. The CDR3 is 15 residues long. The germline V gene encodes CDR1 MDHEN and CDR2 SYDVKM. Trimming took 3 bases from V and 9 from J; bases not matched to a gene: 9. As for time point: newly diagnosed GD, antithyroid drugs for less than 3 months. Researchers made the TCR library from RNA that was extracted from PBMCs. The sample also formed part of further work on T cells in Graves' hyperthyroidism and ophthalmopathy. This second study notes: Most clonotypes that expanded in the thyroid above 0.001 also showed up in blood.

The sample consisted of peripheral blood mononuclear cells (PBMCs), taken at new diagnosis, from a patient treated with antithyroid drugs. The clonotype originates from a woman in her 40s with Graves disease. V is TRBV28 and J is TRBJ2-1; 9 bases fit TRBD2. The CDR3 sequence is CASSFSGREGGEQFF. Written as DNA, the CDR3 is TGTGCCAGCAGTTTTTCTGGGCGGGAGGGGGGTGAGCAGTTCTTC.